This TCR beta chain is from a study of vaccination effects on CD4 cells after COVID-19. On this clone: What it recognizes is unknown.

Profiling relied on immunoSEQ multiplex PCR, and the TCRdb table lists in-frame clones only, not all of them. The data hold about 70,000 clones, with 65% to 75% observed a single time. The CDR3 totals 15 residues. Germline V CDR1 and CDR2: SGHAT, FQNNGV. The V gene end was trimmed by 5 bases and the J gene end by 10 bases; junction bases not matched to a gene: 14. Sequencing in the ViraFEST assay came after antigen-specific CD4+ T cells had been expanded with viral peptide pools, which were used to stimulate PBMC. Scientists isolated CD4+ T cells after an approximately 11-day culture period ended. The person had a PCR-confirmed SARS-CoV-2 infection during March to December 2020.

The chain uses TRBV11-2 and TRBJ2-1; 7 bases are a match to TRBD2. The material was CD4+ T cells from PBMCs cultured with HIV peptides, obtained before COVID-19 vaccination. Subset given: HIV-1 Nef peptide pool negative control/reference culture. The TCR comes from a human donor who had a prior SARS-CoV-2 infection. The chain's CDR3 is CASSEPLAPITEQFF. The CDR3 DNA follows: TGTGCCAGCAGCGAACCACTAGCGCCGATTACAGAGCAGTTCTTC.